This entry features one T cell receptor (beta chain) sequence. Its antigen specificity is not known. No quality values exist for individual bases; no much larger clone is one base distant. The immunoSEQ Assay, a bias-controlled multiplex PCR, was used to amplify TCRbeta CDR3 regions from genomic DNA. On the authors' methods: The number of nucleated cells in each sample was estimated from the amplification of reference gene primers within the assay. To quantify the absolute abundance of each unique TCRbeta CDR3 rearrangement, sequence reads were collapsed and filtered. For each sample, productive Simpson clonality was calculated as the square root of Simpson's diversity index across productive rearrangements. TCRdb obtained this table from immuneACCESS and retained in-frame rearrangements with V and J assigned. These tables miss some clones; where compared with another copy, unresolved V genes account for less than half of the shortfall, and the remainder is unexplained. D and trimming come from the DNA, and the V and J calls and clone size come from that table. Within this sample are 75,000 to 95,000 clones, with around four fifths of them counted one time only. The ten largest account for around 3.7% of the sample.

The source of the sample is a study of blood T cell repertoires in COVID-19 (TCRdb year 2020). About the full investigation: Samples covering the acute and convalescent phases of COVID-19 were provided by collaborators in the United States, Italy and Spain. Deeply sampled blood TCRbeta repertoires from subjects exposed to, actively infected with, or recovered from COVID-19 were included in the dataset. The samples were drawn from two sources: the first 160 participants of the ongoing ImmuneRACE study, and 1,200 or so subjects contributed by 6 global collaborators. Sample metadata almost always included a de-identified subject ID, COVID-19 status, age in years and sex. A freely available public database, intended as a resource for researchers studying the immune response to SARS-CoV-2, is where the repertoires were released. Where available, HLA class I and class II types were obtained from metadata supplied by the sample provider rather than from assay-based typing. The material from the prospective study consisted of cDNA or gDNA derived from T cells, B-cell-depleted T cells, or PBMCs. Overall study results and their limits: The amount of clinical and demographic metadata varied by source and participant and was provided uncurated.

Each collaborating institution followed its own protocols to collect whole blood in K2EDTA tubes. For TCRbeta analysis, collaborators shipped samples in one of three forms: frozen whole blood, isolated PBMCs, or DNA extracted from either of those sample types. The germline V gene (reference sequence) provides CDR1 LNHDA and CDR2 SQIVND. From cysteine to phenylalanine, the CDR3 is 14 amino acids long. Kept here is only the CDR3 DNA, which spans 42 bases and is read in frame from base 1. V and J are truncated by 8 bases and 0 bases respectively, leaving an intervening sequence of 13 bases. This clonotype was sampled from a man aged 45-60 years with acute or convalescent COVID-19. Recombination joined TRBV19 with TRBJ1-1; D gene: possibly TRBD1, on 6 matching bases. Specimen: peripheral blood. The CDR3 reads CASQSEGVNTEAFF. The nucleotide sequence is given as TGTGCCAGTCAATCTGAGGGGGTGAACACTGAAGCTTTCTTT. With the portions outside the CDR3 filled from the reference TRBV19 and TRBJ1-1 genes, the complete variable region becomes DGGITQSPKYLFRKEGQNVTLSCEQNLNHDAMYWYRQDPGQGLRLIYYSQIVNDFQKGDIAEGYSVSREKKESFPLTVTSAQKNPTAFYLCASQSEGVNTEAFFGQGTRLTVV.